The 13 T cell receptor beta chains in this list originate from one sample, sequenced in a study of shared clonotypes between healthy human individuals. Only in-frame clones appear in the TCRdb table, and some are missing; sequencing was by immunoSEQ multiplex PCR. The sample consists of hundreds of thousands of clones, roughly 70% of them appearing once. Sequenced input: memory CD4+ T cells sorted from blood. As for subset: CD45RA-negative fraction. These receptors all come from a woman in her 30s in good health.

A note on this clone: The identical CDR3 is also encoded by other nucleotide sequences in the sample. J is TRBJ1-2 and V is TRBV5-6, with D uncertain. The CDR3 length is 15 residues. V lost 2 bases and J 0 bases, leaving 11 bases between the germline ends. Germline CDR1 is SGHDT and CDR2 is YYEEEE. In nucleotides, the CDR3 is TGTGCCAGCAGCTTAGTTGGGAGTTCTAACTATGGCTACACCTTC. It yields the protein CASSLVGSSNYGYTF.

This clone appeared a single time. J is TRBJ1-5 and V is TRBV28; D may be TRBD1 (5 bases). The CDR3 has 15 amino acids. CDR1 is MDHEN, CDR2 SYDVKM, per germline. V was pared by 6 bases and J by 7 bases, with 19 bases between. CDR3 sequence reads: CASREGSFKTQPQHF. The CDR3 DNA reads as TGTGCCAGCAGGGAGGGGAGTTTCAAAACCCAGCCCCAGCATTTT.

Concerning this clone itself: Other DNA sequences of this sample code for an identical CDR3. V is TRBV28 and J is TRBJ1-5; the D is unclear. The CDR3 sequence is 15 residues long. Germline V gives CDR1 MDHEN, CDR2 SYDVKM. The V end was cut by 2 bases, the J end by 2 bases, with 10 bases between. The CDR3: CASSLPGYGNQPQHF. The DNA for the CDR3 is TGTGCCAGCAGTTTACCGGGGTACGGCAATCAGCCCCAGCATTTT.

The chain uses TRBV5-1 and TRBJ2-3; D tentatively reads TRBD1 or TRBD2 (6 bases each). The CDR3 length is 14 residues. Trimming shortened V by 2 bases and J by 3 bases, and 10 bases separated the two germline ends. Germline CDR1 reads SGHRS; CDR2 reads YFSETQ. The CDR3 DNA is TGCGCCAGCAGCTTAGGGGGGAGGACAGATACGCAGTATTTT. It translates to CASSLGGRTDTQYF.

The chain combines TRBV5-1 with TRBJ2-5, with D possibly called TRBD1 or TRBD2 (5 bases each). In germline, CDR1 is SGHRS, CDR2 YFSETQ. V was trimmed by 0 bases and J by 10 bases, leaving 16 bases between them. The CDR3 has 14 residues. The CDR3 sequence: CASSLEPRGGDQYF. In DNA form, the CDR3 reads TGCGCCAGCAGCTTGGAGCCCCGTGGGGGAGACCAGTACTTC.

This clone appeared a single time. The DNA for the CDR3 is TGTGCCATCAGTGAGTCGTATCTCGGTCAGGGAAGACAGCCCCAGCATTTT. Translated, it gives CAISESYLGQGRQPQHF. The rearrangement links TRBV10-3 to TRBJ1-5; the D gene is possibly TRBD1 (5 bases). The CDR3 totals 17 residues. Germline V gene lookup returns CDR1 ENHRY and CDR2 SYGVKD. V was trimmed by 0 bases and J by 7 bases, leaving 19 bases between them.

In its sample, this clone was seen once. The chain carries TRBV2 and TRBJ2-5, with TRBD1 matching over 7 bases. The CDR3 consists of 13 residues. The trim removed 8 bases at V and 2 bases at J, leaving 5 bases unmatched. The germline V gene has CDR1 SNHLY and CDR2 FYNNEI. The DNA for the CDR3 is TGTGCCAGCGAGGGGGCGTTTCAAGAGACCCAGTACTTC. Amino acids: CASEGAFQETQYF.

Points on this clone: A clone one base away is much larger, so this may be a read error. Other DNA variants within this sample encode the same CDR3. This sequence joins TRBV7-2 and TRBJ1-1; no clear D. Germline lookup yields CDR1 SGHTA and CDR2 FQGNSA. The CDR3 has 13 residues. The V gene lost 4 bases and the J gene lost 3 bases, with 9 bases spanning the gap. The CDR3 loop is CASSSQRDTEAFF. The CDR3 DNA sequence: TGTGCCAGCAGCTCTCAACGGGACACTGAAGCTTTCTTT.

The chain recombines TRBV25-1 with TRBJ2-7, with a tentative D call TRBD1 (6 bases). Trimming shortened V by 1 base and J by 4 bases, and 20 bases separated the two germline ends. The CDR3 totals 17 residues. Germline CDR1 and CDR2: MGHDK and SYGVNS. CDR3 nucleotide sequence: TGTGCCAGCAGTGAATGGAAAATGAAGACAGGTCGATACGAGCAGTACTTC. It specifies CASSEWKMKTGRYEQYF.

This clone was counted only a few times. V usage is TRBV30 and J usage is TRBJ2-2, with 10 bases fitting TRBD2. Germline V gene sequence: CDR1 GTSNPN, CDR2 SVGIG (reference sequence). V dropped 3 bases and J dropped 3; count of bases not matched to a gene: 1. The CDR3 has 14 amino acids. The CDR3 loop is CAWRTSGDTGELFF. CDR3 nucleotide sequence: TGTGCCTGGAGAACTAGCGGGGACACCGGGGAGCTGTTTTTT.

Worth noting for this clone: The sample holds other DNA sequences that translate to the same CDR3. The chain couples TRBV7-9 to TRBJ1-1; 7 bases are a match to TRBD1. CDR1 is SEHNR, CDR2 FQNEAQ, per germline (reference sequence). The CDR3 contains 14 residues. Germline trimming cut 5 bases from V and 0 bases from J; bases unmatched to any gene: 3. The CDR3 DNA reads as TGTGCCAGCAGCCGGGACAGCCTGAACACTGAAGCTTTCTTT. Its translation is CASSRDSLNTEAFF.

The chain employs TRBV7-9 and TRBJ1-1; D is unclear. From germline, CDR1 is SEHNR and CDR2 FQNEAQ (reference sequence). The CDR3 runs to 13 residues. Trimming removed 1 base from V and 6 bases from J, with 9 bases in between. This CDR3 is CASSLDRDAEAFF. DNA for the CDR3: TGTGCCAGCAGCTTAGATAGAGACGCTGAAGCTTTCTTT.

The chain couples TRBV2 to TRBJ2-6; D not resolved. CDR3 length: 16 residues. Trimming stripped 1 base from V and 0 bases from J, with 7 bases between. Per the germline V gene, CDR1 is SNHLY and CDR2 is FYNNEI. The CDR3 spells CASSEEVYSGANVLTF. CDR3 bases: TGTGCCAGCAGTGAAGAGGTGTACTCTGGGGCCAACGTCCTGACTTTC.